The 23 T cell receptor beta chains in this list originate from one sample, sequenced in a study of shared clonotypes between healthy human individuals. Clones were read by immunoSEQ multiplex PCR, and TCRdb kept only the in-frame ones, dropping some. Among more than 2,000,000 clones listed, approximately 95% were seen once. The sample taken for sequencing was naive CD4+ T cells from PBMCs. Indicated subset: CD45RA+ positively selected. The receptors stem from a man younger than 35 in good health. Some clones in this sample may be carry-over from other donors' samples.

The rearrangement links TRBV7-2 to TRBJ2-7, with D tentatively TRBD1 or TRBD2 (5 bases each). V was pared by 5 bases and J by 5 bases, with 13 bases between. Germline V gives CDR1 SGHTA, CDR2 FQGNSA. The CDR3 sequence is 13 residues long. The CDR3 DNA sequence: TGTGCCAGCAGCCTTGAGGGGCAGGACGAGCAGTACTTC. Its translation is CASSLEGQDEQYF.

The V and J genes are TRBV6-5 and TRBJ2-7; D not certain. This CDR3 has 16 residues. Germline V gene lookup returns CDR1 MNHEY and CDR2 SVGAGI. The V end was cut by 0 bases, the J end by 0 bases, with 12 bases between. In DNA, the CDR3 is TGTGCCAGCAGTTACTCGGCGGCCATAAGCTCCTACGAGCAGTACTTC. Amino acids: CASSYSAAISSYEQYF.

This chain joins TRBV5-1 and TRBJ2-1; a weak D match, TRBD1 (6 bases). Germline V lookup: CDR1 SGHRS, CDR2 YFSETQ. Deletions cut 5 bases from V and 6 bases from J, with 18 bases between. The CDR3 has 15 residues. CDR3 nucleotide sequence: TGCGCCAGCAGATCACAGGGCACTGTGTTCAATGAGCAGTTCTTC. Translating gives CASRSQGTVFNEQFF.

V gene TRBV28 combines with J gene TRBJ2-7; D might be TRBD1 (6 bases). Trimming cost V 8 bases and J 2 bases, with 13 bases left between them. The CDR3 is 13 residues long. From germline, CDR1 is MDHEN and CDR2 SYDVKM. This CDR3 reads CASSTGTPYEQYF. DNA for the CDR3: TGTGCCAGCTCTACCGGGACACCCTACGAGCAGTACTTC.

The rearrangement uses TRBV7-3 and TRBJ2-1; D is unresolved. V was shortened by 2 bases and J by 4 bases, with 6 bases between the two germline ends. Germline V gene data show CDR1 as SGHTA and CDR2 as FQGTGA. The CDR3 covers 13 residues. The CDR3 region is CASSLEEYNEQFF. The CDR3 DNA is TGTGCCAGCAGCTTAGAGGAATACAATGAGCAGTTCTTC.

This chain joins TRBV10-1 and TRBJ2-7; D is uncertain. Germline V gene data show CDR1 as WNHNN and CDR2 as SYGVQD (reference sequence). The V and J ends lost 6 bases and 5 bases respectively, with 11 bases between them. The CDR3 covers 12 residues. Written as DNA, the CDR3 is TGCGCCAGCAGCCCCGGCCGGCACGAGCAGTACTTC. Its translation: CASSPGRHEQYF.

With regard to this clone: This sample also contains other DNA sequences that code for the same CDR3. This chain joins TRBV28 and TRBJ1-1; 10 bases are shared with TRBD1. Losses at the gene ends were 6 bases for V and 5 bases for J; bases not matched to a gene: 6. The CDR3 runs 14 residues. Germline CDR1 is MDHEN and CDR2 is SYDVKM. CDR3 protein: CASSLGQGGTEAFF. The CDR3 DNA sequence: TGTGCCAGCAGCCTAGGACAGGGGGGGACTGAAGCTTTCTTT.

The V gene is TRBV9, the J gene TRBJ2-1, with 7 bases that match TRBD2. CDR3 length equals 14 residues. The junction had 6 bases not matched to a gene; V was cut back by 0 bases and J by 9 bases. Germline loops: CDR1 SGDLS, CDR2 YYNGEE. The CDR3 sequence is CASSVVGERGEQFF. The CDR3 DNA reads TGTGCCAGCAGCGTAGTCGGGGAGCGGGGTGAGCAGTTCTTC.

CDR3 residues: CASSEMGSMNTEAFF. The CDR3 DNA sequence: TGTGCCAGCAGTGAAATGGGCAGTATGAACACTGAAGCTTTCTTT. This chain joins TRBV2 and TRBJ1-1; the D is unclear. Trimming took 2 bases from V and 0 from J, leaving 10 bases between them. Per germline, CDR1 SNHLY and CDR2 FYNNEI. This CDR3 region has 15 residues. Drawing the rest from reference TRBV2 and TRBJ1-1, the complete variable domain is EPEVTQTPSHQVTQMGQEVILRCVPISNHLYFYWYRQILGQKVEFLVSFYNNEISEKSEIFDDQFSVERPDGSNFTLKIRSTKLEDSAMYFCASSEMGSMNTEAFFGQGTRLTVV.

This chain uses TRBV15 with TRBJ2-3, with D possibly matching TRBD2 (5 bases). V lost 1 base, J lost 3 bases, and 14 bases lay in between. The CDR3 is 16 residues long. CDR1 LNHNV and CDR2 YYDKDF come from the germline V gene (reference sequence). This chain's CDR3 is CATSRGRSGLTDTQYF. The CDR3 DNA reads as TGTGCCACCAGCAGAGGTCGCTCGGGATTGACAGATACGCAGTATTTT. Variable domain in full (rest from reference TRBV15 and TRBJ2-3): DAMVIQNPRYQVTQFGKPVTLSCSQTLNHNVMYWYQQKSSQAPKLLFHYYDKDFNNEADTPDNFQSRRPNTSFCFLDIRSPGLGDTAMYLCATSRGRSGLTDTQYFGPGTRLTVL.

Here the CDR3 reads CASSPTTGASNEKLFF. The CDR3 bases are TGTGCCAGCAGTCCTACGACGGGGGCTTCTAATGAAAAACTGTTTTTT. This chain uses TRBV28 with TRBJ1-4; a weak D match, TRBD1 (6 bases). The length of the CDR3 is 16 residues. Germline V gene lookup returns CDR1 MDHEN and CDR2 SYDVKM. The V end lost 5 bases, the J end lost 3 bases, and 16 bases lay between the germline ends.

The chain recombines TRBV19 with TRBJ2-2; D tentatively fits TRBD1 or TRBD2 (6 bases each). V lost 0 bases to trimming and J lost 4 bases, with 15 bases between them. This CDR3 contains 17 residues. Germline V gene sequence: CDR1 LNHDA, CDR2 SQIVND (reference sequence). CDR3 protein: CASSIERGGYRTGELFF. The CDR3 nucleotides are TGTGCCAGTAGTATAGAACGAGGGGGGTATCGCACCGGGGAGCTGTTTTTT.

The genes are TRBV5-1 and TRBJ2-2; maybe TRBD2 (5 bases). The germline V gene encodes CDR1 SGHRS and CDR2 YFSETQ. The CDR3 sequence is 15 residues long. Trimming removed 4 bases from V and 5 bases from J, with 15 bases in between. CDR3 sequence: CASSLSYSGTGELFF. The DNA for the CDR3 is TGCGCCAGCAGCCTCAGCTACTCGGGGACCGGGGAGCTGTTTTTT.

The CDR3 protein is CAWTRVTEAFF. CDR3 nucleotides: TGTGCCTGGACTCGGGTCACTGAAGCTTTCTTT. This chain links TRBV30 with TRBJ1-1; D not certain. This CDR3 region has 11 residues. Germline V gene data show CDR1 as GTSNPN and CDR2 as SVGIG (reference sequence). V lost 4 bases and J 4 bases, leaving 7 bases between the germline ends.

The V call is TRBV7-8, the J call TRBJ2-5; TRBD1 matches at 8 bases. The J segment lost 5 bases and the V segment lost 4 bases, leaving 18 bases of the junction unmatched. Germline loops: CDR1 SGHVS, CDR2 FQNEAQ. CDR3 length equals 18 residues. This CDR3 reads CASSSRDRFLFLVETQYF. CDR3 bases: TGTGCCAGCAGCTCCCGGGACAGGTTCTTATTTTTGGTGGAGACCCAGTACTTC.

The J gene is TRBJ2-7, the V gene TRBV5-1; D may be TRBD1 (5 bases). The germline V gene has CDR1 SGHRS and CDR2 YFSETQ. CDR3 size: 16 residues. With 2 bases removed from V and 0 bases from J, the gap between germline ends came to 15 bases. CDR3 loop: CASSFNPVGASYEQYF. In DNA, the CDR3 is TGCGCCAGCAGCTTCAATCCGGTAGGGGCCTCCTACGAGCAGTACTTC.

This clone was observed a few times. The chain combines TRBV5-1 with TRBJ1-1; D perhaps matches TRBD1 (5 bases). The CDR3 sequence is 16 residues long. V lost 4 bases and J 1 base, leaving 17 bases between the germline ends. Germline CDR1 reads SGHRS; CDR2 reads YFSETQ. Here the CDR3 reads CASSPGGATRNTEAFF. CDR3 DNA: TGCGCCAGCAGCCCCGGGGGAGCCACCAGGAACACTGAAGCTTTCTTT.

As for this clone: This CDR3 is also generated by other DNA sequences in the sample. CDR3 amino acids: CASSMGLAADTQYF. For the CDR3, the DNA is TGTGCCAGTAGTATGGGACTCGCAGCAGATACGCAGTATTTT. This chain joins TRBV19 and TRBJ2-3, with TRBD2 as a possible D gene (6 bases). The CDR3 runs 14 residues. Germline V lookup: CDR1 LNHDA, CDR2 SQIVND (reference sequence). V was pared by 3 bases and J by 4 bases, with 11 bases between.

The chain combines TRBV9 with TRBJ2-1, with 10 bases identical to TRBD2. Trimming removed 4 bases from V and 5 bases from J; junction bases left unmatched: 6. The CDR3 extends over 15 amino acids. Germline CDR1 SGDLS, CDR2 YYNGEE. The CDR3 region has the DNA TGTGCCAGCAGCACCCTAGCGGGAGTGAACAATGAGCAGTTCTTC. Protein product: CASSTLAGVNNEQFF.

This chain joins TRBV6-1 and TRBJ1-2; 10 bases match TRBD1. The V gene end was trimmed by 6 bases and the J gene end by 7 bases; junction bases not matched to a gene: 8. The germline V gene encodes CDR1 MNHNS and CDR2 SASEGT. CDR3 length: 14 amino acids. As DNA, the CDR3 is TGTGCCAGCAGCCGGGACAGGGGACGGAGTGGCTACACCTTC. It is translated as CASSRDRGRSGYTF.

The chain employs TRBV11-2 and TRBJ2-5; D is perhaps TRBD1 (7 bases). Germline V gives CDR1 SGHAT, CDR2 FQNNGV. The CDR3 loop spans 15 amino acids. Trimming shortened V by 1 base and J by 3 bases, and 12 bases separated the two germline ends. CDR3 in amino acids: CASSLAGRGEETQYF. The DNA of the CDR3 is TGTGCCAGCAGCTTAGCCGGCAGGGGGGAAGAGACCCAGTACTTC.

V is TRBV18 and J is TRBJ1-1; the D gene is possibly TRBD1 (6 bases). Germline V gene sequence: CDR1 KGHSH, CDR2 LQKENI. V dropped 0 bases and J dropped 0 bases, with 14 bases sitting between them. The CDR3 is made up of 17 amino acids. The CDR3 nucleotides read TGTGCCAGCTCACCACCGGGGGGGCGTGGGATGAACACTGAAGCTTTCTTT. Its translation is CASSPPGGRGMNTEAFF.

The gene calls are TRBV5-1 and TRBJ2-1; 14 bases match TRBD2. Germline CDR1 is SGHRS and CDR2 is YFSETQ. CDR3 size: 16 residues. Trimming at V came to 5 bases and at J to 12 bases, leaving 13 bases not matched to a gene. CDR3 in DNA: TGCGCCAGCAGTTCCCAGGGACTAGCGGGAGACTTAAGGCAGTTCTTC. This codes for CASSSQGLAGDLRQFF.